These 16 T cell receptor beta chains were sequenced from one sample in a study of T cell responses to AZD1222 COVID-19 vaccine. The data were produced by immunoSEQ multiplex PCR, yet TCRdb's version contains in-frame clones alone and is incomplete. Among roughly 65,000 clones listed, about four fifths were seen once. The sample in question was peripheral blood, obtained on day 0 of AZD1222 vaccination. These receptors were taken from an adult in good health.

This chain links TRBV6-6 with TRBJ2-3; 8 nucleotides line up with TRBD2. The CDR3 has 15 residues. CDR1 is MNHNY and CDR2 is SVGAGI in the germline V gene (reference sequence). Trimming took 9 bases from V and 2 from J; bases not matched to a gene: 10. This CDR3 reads CARDTSGLNTDTQYF. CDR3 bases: TGTGCCAGGGATACTAGCGGTCTAAACACAGATACGCAGTATTTT.

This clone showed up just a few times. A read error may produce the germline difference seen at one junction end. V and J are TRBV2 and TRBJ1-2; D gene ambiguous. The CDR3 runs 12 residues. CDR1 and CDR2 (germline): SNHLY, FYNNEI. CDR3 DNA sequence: TGTGCCAGCAGCCAGGAGAACTCTGGCTACACCTTC. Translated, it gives CASSQENSGYTF.

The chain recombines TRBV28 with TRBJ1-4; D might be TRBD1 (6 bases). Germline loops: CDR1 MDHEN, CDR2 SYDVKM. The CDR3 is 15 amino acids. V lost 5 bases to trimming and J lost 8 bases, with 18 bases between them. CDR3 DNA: TGTGCCAGCAGTACCCCTGGGGGGGGCGGCGAAAAACTGTTTTTT. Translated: CASSTPGGGGEKLFF.

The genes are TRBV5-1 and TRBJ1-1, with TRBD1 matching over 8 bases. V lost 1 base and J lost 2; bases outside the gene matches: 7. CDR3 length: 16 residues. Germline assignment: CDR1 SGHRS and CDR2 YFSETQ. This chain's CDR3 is CASSLSGGGFNTEAFF. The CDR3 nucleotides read TGCGCCAGCAGCTTGTCAGGGGGCGGCTTTAACACTGAAGCTTTCTTT.

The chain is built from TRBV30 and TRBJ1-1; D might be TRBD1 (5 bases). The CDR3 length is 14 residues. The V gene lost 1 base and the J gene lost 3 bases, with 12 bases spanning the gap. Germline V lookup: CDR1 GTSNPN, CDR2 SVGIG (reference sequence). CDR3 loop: CAWSGQGTHTEAFF. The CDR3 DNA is TGTGCCTGGAGTGGGCAGGGCACTCACACTGAAGCTTTCTTT. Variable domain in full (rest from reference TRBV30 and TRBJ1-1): SQTIHQWPATLVQPVGSPLSLECTVEGTSNPNLYWYRQAAGRGLQLLFYSVGIGQISSEVPQNLSASRPQDRQFILSSKKLLLSDSGFYLCAWSGQGTHTEAFFGQGTRLTVV.

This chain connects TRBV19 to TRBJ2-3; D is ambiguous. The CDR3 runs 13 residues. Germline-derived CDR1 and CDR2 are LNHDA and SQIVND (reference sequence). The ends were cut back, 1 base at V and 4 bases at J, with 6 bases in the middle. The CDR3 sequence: CASSIGKSDTQYF. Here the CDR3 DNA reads TGTGCCAGTAGTATAGGGAAGTCAGATACGCAGTATTTT.

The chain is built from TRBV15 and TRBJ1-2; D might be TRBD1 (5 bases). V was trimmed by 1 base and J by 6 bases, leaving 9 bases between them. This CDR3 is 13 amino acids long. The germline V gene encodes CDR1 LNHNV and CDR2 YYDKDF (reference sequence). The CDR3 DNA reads TGTGCCACCAGCAGAGCCGGGGGAGATGGCTACACCTTC. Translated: CATSRAGGDGYTF.

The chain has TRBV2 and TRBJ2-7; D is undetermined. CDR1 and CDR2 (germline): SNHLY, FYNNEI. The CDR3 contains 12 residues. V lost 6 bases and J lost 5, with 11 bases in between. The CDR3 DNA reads TGTGCCAGCAGGACCGATTCAAACGAGCAGTACTTC. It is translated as CASRTDSNEQYF.

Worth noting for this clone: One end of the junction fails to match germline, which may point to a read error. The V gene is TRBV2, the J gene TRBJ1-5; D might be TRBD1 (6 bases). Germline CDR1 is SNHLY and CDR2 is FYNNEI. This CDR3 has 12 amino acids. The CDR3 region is CASSTIRGESQF. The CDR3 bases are TGTGCCAGTTCCACCATCAGGGGAGAATCCCAGTTT.

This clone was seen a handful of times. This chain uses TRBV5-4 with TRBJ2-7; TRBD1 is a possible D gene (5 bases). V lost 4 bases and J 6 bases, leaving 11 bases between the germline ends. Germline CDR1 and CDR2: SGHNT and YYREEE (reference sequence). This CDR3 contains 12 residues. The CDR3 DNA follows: TGTGCCAGCAGCCCCGACAGCAGCGAGCAGTACTTC. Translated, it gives CASSPDSSEQYF.

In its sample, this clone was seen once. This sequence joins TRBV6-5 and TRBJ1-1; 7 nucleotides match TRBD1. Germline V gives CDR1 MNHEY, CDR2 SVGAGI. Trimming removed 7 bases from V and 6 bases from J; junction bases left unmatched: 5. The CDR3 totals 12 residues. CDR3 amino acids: CASTRQGSEAFF. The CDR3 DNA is TGTGCCAGCACCCGACAGGGTTCTGAAGCTTTCTTT.

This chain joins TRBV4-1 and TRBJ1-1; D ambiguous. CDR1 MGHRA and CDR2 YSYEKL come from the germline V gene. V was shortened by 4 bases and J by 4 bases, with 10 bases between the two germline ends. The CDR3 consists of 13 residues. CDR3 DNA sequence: TGCGCCAGCAGCCCCATGATTATCACTGAAGCTTTCTTT. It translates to CASSPMIITEAFF.

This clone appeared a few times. The CDR3 sequence is CASDFSPYNEQFF. CDR3 in DNA: TGTGCCAGTGACTTTTCACCCTACAATGAGCAGTTCTTC. The rearrangement joins TRBV6-5 to TRBJ2-1; D remains ambiguous. V lost 9 bases and J lost 2, with 11 bases in between. The CDR3 totals 13 residues. From germline, CDR1 is MNHEY and CDR2 SVGAGI.

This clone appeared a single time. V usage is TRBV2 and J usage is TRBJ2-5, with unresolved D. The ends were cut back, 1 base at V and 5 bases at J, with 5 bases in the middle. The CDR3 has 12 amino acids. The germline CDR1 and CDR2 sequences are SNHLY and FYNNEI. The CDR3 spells CASSEVGETQYF. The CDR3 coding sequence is TGTGCCAGCAGTGAAGTAGGCGAGACCCAGTACTTC.

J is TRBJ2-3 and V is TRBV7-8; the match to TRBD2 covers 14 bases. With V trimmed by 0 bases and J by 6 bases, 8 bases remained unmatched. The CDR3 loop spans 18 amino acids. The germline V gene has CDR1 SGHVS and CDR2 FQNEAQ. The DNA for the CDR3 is TGTGCCAGCAGCTTAGCCCGGGGACTAGCGGGGGCTCGGGATACGCAGTATTTT. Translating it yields CASSLARGLAGARDTQYF.

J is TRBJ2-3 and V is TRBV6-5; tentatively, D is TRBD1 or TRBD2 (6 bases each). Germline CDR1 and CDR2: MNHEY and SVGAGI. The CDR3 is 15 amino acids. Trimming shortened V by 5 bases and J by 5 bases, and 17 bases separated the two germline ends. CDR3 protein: CASSRDVGGLDTQYF. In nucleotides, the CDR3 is TGTGCCAGCAGTCGGGATGTGGGGGGCCTAGATACGCAGTATTTT.